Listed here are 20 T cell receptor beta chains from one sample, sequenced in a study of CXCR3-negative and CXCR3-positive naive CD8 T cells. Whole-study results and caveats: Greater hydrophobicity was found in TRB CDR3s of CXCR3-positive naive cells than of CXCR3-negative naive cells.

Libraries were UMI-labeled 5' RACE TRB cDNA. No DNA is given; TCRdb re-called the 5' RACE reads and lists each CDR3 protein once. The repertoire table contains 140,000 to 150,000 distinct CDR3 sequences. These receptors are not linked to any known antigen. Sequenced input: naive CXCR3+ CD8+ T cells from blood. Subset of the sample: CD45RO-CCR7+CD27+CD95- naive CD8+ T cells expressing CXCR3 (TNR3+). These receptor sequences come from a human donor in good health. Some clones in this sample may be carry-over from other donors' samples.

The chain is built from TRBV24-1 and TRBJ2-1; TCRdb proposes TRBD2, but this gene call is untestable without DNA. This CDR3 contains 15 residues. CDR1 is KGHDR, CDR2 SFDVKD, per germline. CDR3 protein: CATSESTSGSWEQFF.

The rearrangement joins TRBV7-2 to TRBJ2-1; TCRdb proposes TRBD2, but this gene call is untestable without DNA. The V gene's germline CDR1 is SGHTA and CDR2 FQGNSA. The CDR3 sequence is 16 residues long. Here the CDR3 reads CASSLVSSTEGNQQFF. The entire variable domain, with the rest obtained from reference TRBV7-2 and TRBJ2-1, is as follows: GAGVSQSPSNKVTEKGKDVELRCDPISGHTALYWYRQSLGQGLEFLIYFQGNSAPDKSGLPSDRFSAERTGGSVSTLTIQRTQQEDSAVYLCASSLVSSTEGNQQFFGPGTRLTVL.

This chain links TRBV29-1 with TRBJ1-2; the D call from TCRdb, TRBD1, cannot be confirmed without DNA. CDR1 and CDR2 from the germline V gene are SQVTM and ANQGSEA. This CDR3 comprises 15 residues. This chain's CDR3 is CSVEEMGVGDSGYTF.

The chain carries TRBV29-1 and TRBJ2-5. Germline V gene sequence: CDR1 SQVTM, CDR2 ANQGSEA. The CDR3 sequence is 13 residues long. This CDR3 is CSVSAGLEETQYF.

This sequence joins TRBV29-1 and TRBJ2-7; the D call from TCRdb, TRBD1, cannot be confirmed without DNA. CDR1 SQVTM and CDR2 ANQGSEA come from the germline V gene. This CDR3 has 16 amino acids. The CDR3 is CSVVQEITGTPYEQYF.

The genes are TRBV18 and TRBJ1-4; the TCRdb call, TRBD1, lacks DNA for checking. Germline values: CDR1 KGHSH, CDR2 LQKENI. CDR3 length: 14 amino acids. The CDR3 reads CASSPGEGDEKLFF.

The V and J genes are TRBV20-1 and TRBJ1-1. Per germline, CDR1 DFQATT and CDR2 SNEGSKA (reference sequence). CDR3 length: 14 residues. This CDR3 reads CSARGPEIGTEAFF.

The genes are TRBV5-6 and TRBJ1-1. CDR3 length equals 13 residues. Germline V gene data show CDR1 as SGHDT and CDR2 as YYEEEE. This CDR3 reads CASSLGGFTEAFF.

The CDR3 here is CAWDLMGNTEAFF. This sequence joins TRBV30 and TRBJ1-1. There are 13 residues in the CDR3. The V gene's germline CDR1 is GTSNPN and CDR2 SVGIG (reference sequence).

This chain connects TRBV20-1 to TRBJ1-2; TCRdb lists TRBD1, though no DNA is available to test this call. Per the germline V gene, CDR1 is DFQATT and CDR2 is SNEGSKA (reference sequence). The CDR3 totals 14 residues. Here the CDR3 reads CSAIRTVNNYGYTF.

The chain's CDR3 is CSVDTGNYGYTF. J is TRBJ1-2 and V is TRBV29-1; with no DNA, the TCRdb D assignment of TRBD1 cannot be verified. This CDR3 contains 12 residues. CDR1 and CDR2 from the germline V gene are SQVTM and ANQGSEA.

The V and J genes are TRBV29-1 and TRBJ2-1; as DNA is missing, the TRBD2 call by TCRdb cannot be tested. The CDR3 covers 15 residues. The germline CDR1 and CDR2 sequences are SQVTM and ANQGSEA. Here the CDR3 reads CSAPPLSGAHNEQFF.

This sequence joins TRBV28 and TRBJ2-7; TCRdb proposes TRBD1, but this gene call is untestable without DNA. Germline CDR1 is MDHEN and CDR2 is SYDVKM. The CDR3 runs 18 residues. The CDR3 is CASSLVLSGRDPSYEQYF.

CDR3 protein: CATSVDRGLYEQYF. This chain uses TRBV15 with TRBJ2-7; TCRdb's D call, TRBD1, is unchecked because there is no DNA. This CDR3 comprises 14 residues. Germline CDR1 and CDR2: LNHNV and YYDKDF (reference sequence).

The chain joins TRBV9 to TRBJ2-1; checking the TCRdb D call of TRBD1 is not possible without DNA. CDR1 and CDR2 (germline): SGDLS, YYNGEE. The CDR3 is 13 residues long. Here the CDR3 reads CASSPGGYNEQFF.

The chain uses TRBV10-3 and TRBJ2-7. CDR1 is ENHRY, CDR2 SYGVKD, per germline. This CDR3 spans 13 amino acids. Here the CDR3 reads CAISGVGTYEQYF.

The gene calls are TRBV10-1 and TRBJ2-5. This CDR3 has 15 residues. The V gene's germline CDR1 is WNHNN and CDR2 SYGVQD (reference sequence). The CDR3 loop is CASRRTKHRRETQYF.

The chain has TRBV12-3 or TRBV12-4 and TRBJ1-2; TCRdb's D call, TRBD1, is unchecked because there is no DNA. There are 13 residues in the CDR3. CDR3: CASTMPTGDGYTF.

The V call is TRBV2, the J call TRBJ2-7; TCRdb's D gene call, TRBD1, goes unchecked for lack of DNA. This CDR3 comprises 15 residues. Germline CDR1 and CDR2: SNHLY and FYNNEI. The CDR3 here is CASSEAPGPSYEQYF.

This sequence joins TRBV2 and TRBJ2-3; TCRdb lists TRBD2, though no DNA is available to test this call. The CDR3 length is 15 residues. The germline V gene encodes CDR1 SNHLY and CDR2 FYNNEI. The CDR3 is CASSGAGVSTDTQYF.